Following are 21 T cell receptor beta chains from one sample sequenced in a study of memory CD4+ T cells and cytomegalovirus serostatus. The data were produced by immunoSEQ multiplex PCR, yet TCRdb's version contains in-frame clones alone and is incomplete. Among about 50,000 clones listed, 75% to 85% were seen once. Single viable CD3+CD4+CD8-CD45RO+ cells were sorted as the memory CD4+ T cells. What was sequenced was memory CD4+ T cells from blood. The receptors derive from an adult in good health and CMV-seronegative.

This chain connects TRBV6-6 to TRBJ2-1; D might be TRBD1 or TRBD2, each matching 6 bases. Germline V gives CDR1 MNHNY, CDR2 SVGAGI (reference sequence). The CDR3 totals 13 residues. The ends were cut back, 7 bases at V and 2 bases at J, with 9 bases in the middle. CDR3 loop: CASKGGAYNEQFF. In DNA form, the CDR3 reads TGTGCCAGCAAGGGGGGAGCCTACAATGAGCAGTTCTTC.

CDR3 nucleotides: TGTGCCAGCAGCTCGACTAGCGGGTACGAGCAGTACTTC. Translated, it gives CASSSTSGYEQYF. The chain joins TRBV7-3 to TRBJ2-7; 10 nucleotides agree with TRBD2. The CDR3 spans 13 residues. Trimming at V came to 4 bases and at J to 4 bases, leaving 1 base not matched to a gene. The germline V gene has CDR1 SGHTA and CDR2 FQGTGA.

Here the CDR3 DNA reads TGTGCCAGCAGCTTATTCGGGCAGAGCTCCTACAATGAGCAGTTCTTC. This translates into CASSLFGQSSYNEQFF. The J gene is TRBJ2-1, the V gene TRBV13; D call uncertain. The V end lost 2 bases, the J end lost 0 bases, and 11 bases lay between the germline ends. This CDR3 has 16 amino acids. CDR1 and CDR2 (germline): PRHDT, FYEKMQ (reference sequence).

The rearrangement uses TRBV7-8 and TRBJ1-2; 8 bases match TRBD1. The germline CDR1 and CDR2 sequences are SGHVS and FQNEAQ. The CDR3 has 15 residues. V was pared by 2 bases and J by 5 bases, with 7 bases of the junction left unmatched. CDR3 protein: CASSLSGTGRYGYTF. CDR3 bases: TGTGCCAGCAGCTTAAGCGGGACAGGTCGATATGGCTACACCTTC. The full variable domain, completed using reference TRBV7-8 and TRBJ1-2, is GAGVSQSPRYKVAKRGQDVALRCDPISGHVSLFWYQQALGQGPEFLTYFQNEAQLDKSGLPSDRFFAERPEGSVSTLKIQRTQQEDSAVYLCASSLSGTGRYGYTFGSGTRLTVV.

The chain uses TRBV9 and TRBJ2-5, with D perhaps TRBD2 (6 bases). This CDR3 has 14 amino acids. The germline V gene has CDR1 SGDLS and CDR2 YYNGEE. V lost 0 bases to trimming and J lost 4 bases, with 10 bases between them. DNA of the CDR3: TGTGCCAGCAGCGTAGGGGGGGTCCGAGAGACCCAGTACTTC. The encoded protein is CASSVGGVRETQYF.

J is TRBJ1-5 and V is TRBV28, with 7 nucleotides matching TRBD1. J lost 6 bases, V lost 4 bases, and 6 bases had no gene match. The CDR3 consists of 14 residues. Germline V CDR1 and CDR2: MDHEN, SYDVKM. CDR3 DNA sequence: TGTGCCAGCAGTTCAACAGGGGCGGGTCAGCCCCAGCATTTT. Protein product: CASSSTGAGQPQHF.

The genes are TRBV10-1 and TRBJ2-7, with 8 bases matching TRBD1. J lost 6 bases, V lost 5 bases, and 15 bases had no gene match. CDR3 size: 16 residues. The germline V gene has CDR1 WNHNN and CDR2 SYGVQD (reference sequence). The CDR3 reads CASSPGTGSGFGEQYF. The CDR3 nucleotides are TGCGCCAGCAGTCCCGGGACAGGCTCAGGCTTCGGCGAGCAGTACTTC.

This chain joins TRBV28 and TRBJ2-3; D possibly uses TRBD1 or TRBD2 (5 bases each). This CDR3 is built from 13 residues. The V gene's germline CDR1 is MDHEN and CDR2 SYDVKM. V was pared by 5 bases and J by 6 bases, with 12 bases between. CDR3 sequence: CASSRTGTDTQYF. CDR3 nucleotides: TGTGCCAGCAGTAGGACGGGGACGGATACGCAGTATTTT.

This rearrangement joins TRBV27 to TRBJ2-1, with 9 bases matching TRBD1. Germline CDR1 reads MNHEY; CDR2 reads SMNVEV (reference sequence). The V gene end was trimmed by 6 bases and the J gene end by 2 bases; junction bases not matched to a gene: 5. This CDR3 has 15 residues. The CDR3 protein is CASRDTGGAYNEQFF. CDR3 DNA: TGTGCCAGCAGAGATACAGGGGGCGCCTACAATGAGCAGTTCTTC.

The chain combines TRBV27 with TRBJ1-1; 9 bases match TRBD1. V was clipped by 7 bases and J by 11 bases; unmatched bases: 20. The germline V gene has CDR1 MNHEY and CDR2 SMNVEV (reference sequence). CDR3 size: 16 residues. As DNA, the CDR3 is TGTGCCAGCATTACAGGGGGCGCGGGGTTCGGGAGGCTCGCTTTCTTT. Amino acids: CASITGGAGFGRLAFF.

The rearrangement uses TRBV5-6 and TRBJ2-6; TRBD2 might be the D (6 bases). The CDR3 has 18 residues. The V and J ends lost 0 bases and 8 bases respectively, with 21 bases between them. The germline V gene encodes CDR1 SGHDT and CDR2 YYEEEE. The CDR3 DNA reads as TGTGCCAGCAGCTTGGTTGGAGGAGGGGCGTCTAGATCCAACGTCCTGACTTTC. Translation: CASSLVGGGASRSNVLTF.

This clone was observed once. The chain is built from TRBV29-1 and TRBJ2-4; 8 nucleotides agree with TRBD2. CDR3 length: 14 residues. Looked up from germline, CDR1 is SQVTM and CDR2 is ANQGSEA. Trimming at V came to 5 bases and at J to 0 bases, leaving 3 bases not matched to a gene. DNA of the CDR3: TGCAGCGTTCGACTAGCGCTAGCCAAAAACATTCAGTACTTC. Protein sequence: CSVRLALAKNIQYF. Based on the CDR3 plus reference TRBV29-1 and TRBJ2-4, the full variable domain is SAVISQKPSRDICQRGTSLTIQCQVDSQVTMMFWYRQQPGQSLTLIATANQGSEATYESGFVIDKFPISRPNLTFSTLTVSNMSPEDSSIYLCSVRLALAKNIQYFGAGTRLSVL.

The CDR3 reads CASSGITSGSSTGELFF. The DNA for the CDR3 is TGTGCCAGCAGCGGAATAACTAGCGGGAGTTCAACCGGGGAGCTGTTTTTT. This sequence joins TRBV9 and TRBJ2-2, with 11 nucleotides matching TRBD2. V gave up 3 bases and J gave up 5 bases; unmatched junction bases: 9. CDR1 SGDLS and CDR2 YYNGEE come from the germline V gene. The CDR3 contains 17 residues.

This clone is judged medium-sized. This chain connects TRBV7-9 to TRBJ2-5; unclear D gene. The CDR3 has 13 residues. Per germline, CDR1 SEHNR and CDR2 FQNEAQ (reference sequence). The germline V and J ends were trimmed by 4 bases and 4 bases, with 10 bases remaining between them. The CDR3 region has the DNA TGTGCCAGCAGCTCCCGCGGCCCAGAGACCCAGTACTTC. It encodes CASSSRGPETQYF.

This clone was picked up many times. The chain combines TRBV19 with TRBJ1-1, with 7 bases aligning to TRBD1. The CDR3 is made up of 16 amino acids. Germline V gene data show CDR1 as LNHDA and CDR2 as SQIVND (reference sequence). The J segment lost 5 bases and the V segment lost 7 bases, leaving 16 bases of the junction unmatched. The CDR3 is CASTKWKGAGATEAFF. CDR3 sequence (DNA): TGTGCCAGTACCAAATGGAAGGGGGCCGGAGCAACTGAAGCTTTCTTT.

The rearrangement joins TRBV14 to TRBJ2-7; no firm D call. CDR1 and CDR2 from the germline V gene are SGHDN and FVKESK. The CDR3 is 16 amino acids. Trimming took off 0 bases at V and 0 bases at J, with 12 bases between the two ends. The CDR3 here is CASSQDRGRSSYEQYF. For the CDR3, the DNA is TGTGCCAGCAGCCAAGATCGTGGCAGGAGCTCCTACGAGCAGTACTTC. The whole variable domain, filled in from reference TRBV14 and TRBJ2-7, reads EAGVTQFPSHSVIEKGQTVTLRCDPISGHDNLYWYRRVMGKEIKFLLHFVKESKQDESGMPNNRFLAERTGGTYSTLKVQPAELEDSGVYFCASSQDRGRSSYEQYFGPGTRLTVT.

The chain joins TRBV19 to TRBJ2-3, with 10 bases fitting TRBD2. Germline CDR1 reads LNHDA; CDR2 reads SQIVND (reference sequence). There are 16 residues in the CDR3. J gave up 5 bases and V 4 bases, and 9 bases lay outside the gene matches. In DNA form, the CDR3 reads TGTGCCAGTAGTAGGCCAGCGGGAGGGCCAGGAGATACGCAGTATTTT. Its protein is CASSRPAGGPGDTQYF.

The CDR3 sequence: CASSLGGPNQPQHF. The CDR3 DNA is TGTGCCAGCAGTTTAGGCGGTCCCAATCAGCCCCAGCATTTT. This rearrangement joins TRBV27 to TRBJ1-5; D is uncertain. CDR1 and CDR2 (germline): MNHEY, SMNVEV (reference sequence). Trimming cost V 2 bases and J 3 bases, with 8 bases left between them. CDR3 length: 14 residues.

This clone turned up a few times. The chain carries TRBV27 and TRBJ2-7, with D perhaps TRBD1 or TRBD2 (5 bases each). With 4 bases removed from V and 7 bases from J, the gap between germline ends came to 23 bases. Per the germline V gene, CDR1 is MNHEY and CDR2 is SMNVEV (reference sequence). CDR3 length: 16 amino acids. The DNA for the CDR3 is TGTGCCAGCAGTTCCGCCGTCGGGGCGTCGCATGGGGAGCAGTACTTC. Residues: CASSSAVGASHGEQYF.

The chain uses TRBV11-2 and TRBJ2-5; D unclear. There are 11 residues in the CDR3. Trimming shortened V by 6 bases and J by 3 bases, and 5 bases separated the two germline ends. Germline V CDR1 and CDR2: SGHAT, FQNNGV. The DNA for the CDR3 is TGTGCCAGCAGGACAAAAGAGACCCAGTACTTC. It encodes CASRTKETQYF.

The chain couples TRBV19 to TRBJ2-4; 12 bases map to TRBD1. V shed 7 bases and J 9 bases; nucleotides not matched to a gene: 10. Germline V CDR1 and CDR2: LNHDA, SQIVND (reference sequence). CDR3 length: 15 amino acids. Written as DNA, the CDR3 is TGTGCCAGTACCACCGGGACAGGGGGCCCCGGCATTCAGTACTTC. Translating gives CASTTGTGGPGIQYF.